This record looks at one T cell receptor (beta chain) sequence and its context. Losses at the gene ends were 4 bases for V and 6 bases for J; bases not matched to a gene: 5. Per germline, CDR1 SGHRS and CDR2 YFSETQ. This CDR3 has 15 residues. This entry is derived from a study of cytomegalovirus exposure and HLA in healthy donors. The primer mix had 60 Vbeta and 13 Jbeta primers. Generated by immunoSEQ multiplex PCR, the TCRdb table keeps only in-frame clones and is missing some. The specimen's table records around 84,000 clones. This sequence was found in a man aged 25-45 years in good health and CMV-seronegative. The V gene is TRBV5-1, the J gene TRBJ2-2; 11 nucleotides match TRBD1. Sequenced: PBMCs. The CDR3 loop reads CASSLGQGEAGELFF. The CDR3 DNA sequence: TGCGCCAGCAGCCTGGGACAGGGGGAGGCCGGGGAGCTGTTTTTT.